Shown below are 6 T cell receptor beta chains from a single sample sequenced in a study of cytomegalovirus exposure and HLA in healthy donors. Use of 60 Vbeta and 13 Jbeta primers characterized the PCR. Sequencing used immunoSEQ multiplex PCR; TCRdb keeps in-frame clones, though not all of them. Seen in this sample are about 40,000 clones; the ten most common clones hold around 6.2%. Sequencing was done on a sample of PBMCs. All receptors come from a man aged 25 to 40 in good health and CMV-seronegative.

The chain couples TRBV5-1 to TRBJ1-2; no reliable D call. Germline loops: CDR1 SGHRS, CDR2 YFSETQ. Trimming left V 4 bases short and J 4 bases short, with 8 bases between. CDR3 size: 12 residues. Here the CDR3 reads CASSPGIYGYTF. The DNA for the CDR3 is TGCGCCAGCAGCCCCGGGATCTATGGCTACACCTTC. Full variable domain (missing parts from reference TRBV5-1 and TRBJ1-2): KAGVTQTPRYLIKTRGQQVTLSCSPISGHRSVSWYQQTPGQGLQFLFEYFSETQRNKGNFPGRFSGRQFSNSRSEMNVSTLELGDSALYLCASSPGIYGYTFGSGTRLTVV.

The V call is TRBV19, the J call TRBJ2-7; D is perhaps TRBD1 (5 bases). CDR1 LNHDA and CDR2 SQIVND come from the germline V gene (reference sequence). With 3 bases removed from V and 2 bases from J, the gap between germline ends came to 14 bases. This CDR3 has 15 residues. CDR3 in DNA: TGTGCCAGTAGTATGAGGCACCAGGGCGCCTACGAGCAGTACTTC. This translates into CASSMRHQGAYEQYF.

This sequence joins TRBV10-1 and TRBJ2-1, with TRBD2 matching 7 bases. The germline V gene has CDR1 WNHNN and CDR2 SYGVQD (reference sequence). The V segment lost 0 bases and the J segment 8 bases; nucleotides outside the gene matches: 4. This CDR3 region has 14 residues. This CDR3 is CASSESGGWDEQFF. CDR3 DNA: TGCGCCAGCAGTGAGTCGGGAGGGTGGGATGAGCAGTTCTTC.

The V and J genes are TRBV5-1 and TRBJ2-5; 7 bases align to TRBD1. After removal of 4 bases from V and 2 bases from J, the junction contained 8 bases not matched to a gene. The CDR3 is made up of 15 amino acids. Germline loops: CDR1 SGHRS, CDR2 YFSETQ. The CDR3 bases are TGCGCCAGCAGCATCGTATACAGGGGACAAGAGACCCAGTACTTC. Protein product: CASSIVYRGQETQYF.

V usage is TRBV18 and J usage is TRBJ1-3, with D possibly TRBD1 on 6 matching bases. Trimming stripped 3 bases from V and 0 bases from J, with 15 bases between. Per germline, CDR1 KGHSH and CDR2 LQKENI. The CDR3 extends over 17 amino acids. The CDR3 here is CASSPLPDRVSGNTIYF. CDR3 in DNA: TGTGCCAGCTCACCCCTCCCGGACAGAGTCTCTGGAAACACCATATATTTT.

The V and J genes are TRBV6-1 and TRBJ2-3, with TRBD2 as a possible D gene (6 bases). This CDR3 has 15 residues. Germline-derived CDR1 and CDR2 are MNHNS and SASEGT. Trimming removed 7 bases from V and 2 bases from J, with 16 bases in between. The CDR3 spells CASTPWGVYTDTQYF. CDR3 in DNA: TGTGCCAGCACCCCTTGGGGGGTGTACACAGATACGCAGTATTTT.